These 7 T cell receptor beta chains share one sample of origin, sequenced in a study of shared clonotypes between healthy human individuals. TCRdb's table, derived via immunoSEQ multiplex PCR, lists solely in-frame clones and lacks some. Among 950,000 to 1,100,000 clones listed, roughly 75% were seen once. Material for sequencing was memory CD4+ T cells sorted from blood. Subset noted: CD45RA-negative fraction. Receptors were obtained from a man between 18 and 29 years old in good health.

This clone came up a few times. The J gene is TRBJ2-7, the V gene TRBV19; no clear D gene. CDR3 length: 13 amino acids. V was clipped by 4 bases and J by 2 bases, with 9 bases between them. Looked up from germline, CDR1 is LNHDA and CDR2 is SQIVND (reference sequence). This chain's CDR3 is CASSRVPPYEQYF. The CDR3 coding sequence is TGTGCCAGTAGTAGGGTCCCCCCCTACGAGCAGTACTTC. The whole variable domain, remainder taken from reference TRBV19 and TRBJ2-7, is DGGITQSPKYLFRKEGQNVTLSCEQNLNHDAMYWYRQDPGQGLRLIYYSQIVNDFQKGDIAEGYSVSREKKESFPLTVTSAQKNPTAFYLCASSRVPPYEQYFGPGTRLTVT.

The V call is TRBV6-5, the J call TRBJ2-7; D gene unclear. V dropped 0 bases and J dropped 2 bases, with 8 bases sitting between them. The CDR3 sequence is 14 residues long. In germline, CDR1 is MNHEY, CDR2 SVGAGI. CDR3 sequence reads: CASSYSAKTYEQYF. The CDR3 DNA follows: TGTGCCAGCAGTTACTCGGCCAAGACCTACGAGCAGTACTTC.

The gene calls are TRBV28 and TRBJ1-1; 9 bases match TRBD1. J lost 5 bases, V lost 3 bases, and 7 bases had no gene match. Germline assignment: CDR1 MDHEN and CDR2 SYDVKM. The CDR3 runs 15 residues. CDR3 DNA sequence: TGTGCCAGCAGTTTCCACAGGGGGCGCGGGACTGAAGCTTTCTTT. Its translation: CASSFHRGRGTEAFF.

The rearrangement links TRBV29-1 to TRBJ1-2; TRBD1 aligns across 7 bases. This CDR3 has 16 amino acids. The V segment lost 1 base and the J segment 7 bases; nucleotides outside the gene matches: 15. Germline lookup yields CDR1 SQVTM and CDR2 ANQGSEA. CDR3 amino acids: CSVEGRSRQGWGGYTF. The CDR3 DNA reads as TGCAGCGTTGAAGGGAGGTCAAGACAGGGCTGGGGTGGCTACACCTTC.

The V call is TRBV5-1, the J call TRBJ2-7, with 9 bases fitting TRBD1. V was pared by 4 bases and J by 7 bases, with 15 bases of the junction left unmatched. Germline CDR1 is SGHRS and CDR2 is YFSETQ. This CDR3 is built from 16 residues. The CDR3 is CASSEGGTGPFGEQYF. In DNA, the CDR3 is TGCGCCAGCAGCGAAGGTGGGACAGGGCCATTTGGTGAGCAGTACTTC.

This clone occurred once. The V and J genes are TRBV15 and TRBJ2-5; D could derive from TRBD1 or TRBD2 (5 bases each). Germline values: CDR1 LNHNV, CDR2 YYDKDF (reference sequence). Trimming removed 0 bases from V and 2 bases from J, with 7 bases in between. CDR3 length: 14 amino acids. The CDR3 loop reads CATSREGRQETQYF. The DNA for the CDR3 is TGTGCCACCAGCAGAGAGGGACGGCAAGAGACCCAGTACTTC.

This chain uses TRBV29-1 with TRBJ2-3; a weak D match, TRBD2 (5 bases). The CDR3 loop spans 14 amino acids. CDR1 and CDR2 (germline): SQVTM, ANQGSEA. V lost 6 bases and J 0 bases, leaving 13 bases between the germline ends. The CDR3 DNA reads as TGCAGCGTGGGCCCTAGCCAGAGCACAGATACGCAGTATTTT. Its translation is CSVGPSQSTDTQYF.